This T cell receptor beta chain derives from a study of CD8 T cells in Susac syndrome. CDR3 size: 16 residues. V lost 1 base and J lost 2; bases outside the gene matches: 3. The germline CDR1 and CDR2 sequences are SNHLY and FYNNEI. It was with random hexamers that 0.5 to 1 ug RNA was reverse transcribed. Using its own MiXCR run on the immunoSEQ multiplex PCR reads, TCRdb lists one record per CDR3 protein. This sample carries 150,000 to 200,000 distinct CDR3 sequences, approximately 94% of them seen once, and the ten largest clones take 0.093%. The multiple sclerosis controls were treatment-naive patients affected by stable or active relapsing-remitting disease. TEMRA cells were enriched by FACS, and CD4+ and CD8+ T cells were negatively isolated.

This clonotype was obtained from a human donor with multiple sclerosis. This chain uses TRBV2 with TRBJ2-3; 10 bases map to TRBD2. The sequenced material came from CD4+ T cells from PBMCs. The CDR3 bases are TGTGCCAGCAGTGAAGGCCTAGCGGGGGCCACAGATACGCAGTATTTT. Protein sequence: CASSEGLAGATDTQYF.